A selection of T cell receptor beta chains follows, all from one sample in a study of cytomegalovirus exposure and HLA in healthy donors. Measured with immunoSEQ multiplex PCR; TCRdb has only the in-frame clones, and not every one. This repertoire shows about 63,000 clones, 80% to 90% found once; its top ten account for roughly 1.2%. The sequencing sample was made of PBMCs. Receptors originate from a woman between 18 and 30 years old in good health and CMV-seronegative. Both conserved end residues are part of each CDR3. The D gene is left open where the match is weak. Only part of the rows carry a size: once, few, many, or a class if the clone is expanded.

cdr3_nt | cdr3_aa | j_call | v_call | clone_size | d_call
TGTGCCAGCAGCTTTCTAGCGGGGGGGCCAGCGGATACGCAGTATTTT | CASSFLAGGPADTQYF | TRBJ2-3 | TRBV11-2 | - | TRBD2
TGTGCCAGGGGGACAGGGGGAGATGGCTACACCTTC | CARGTGGDGYTF | TRBJ1-2 | TRBV6-1 | - | TRBD1
TGTGCCAGCATGACTAGGGACACAGATACGCAGTATTTT | CASMTRDTDTQYF | TRBJ2-3 | TRBV6-5 | - | -
TGTGCCAGCATTTCGGGGACTAGCGGGACCACAGATACGCAGTATTTT | CASISGTSGTTDTQYF | TRBJ2-3 | TRBV27 | - | TRBD2
TGCGCCAGCAGTGAGGTCTTAGGGGAGCGGGGGGCGAGGCACGAGCAGTACTTC | CASSEVLGERGARHEQYF | TRBJ2-7 | TRBV10-2 | - | TRBD2
TGTGCCTGGAGGGCCCCAGTAATCGGGGTCTCTGAAGCTTTCTTT | CAWRAPVIGVSEAFF | TRBJ1-1 | TRBV30 | - | -
TGTGCCAGTAGGGAGGGCCGGTACAATGAGCAGTTCTTC | CASREGRYNEQFF | TRBJ2-1 | TRBV19 | - | -
TGTGCCAGCACCTCCTCCGGGGGGGGGAACAATGAGCAGTTCTTC | CASTSSGGGNNEQFF | TRBJ2-1 | TRBV5-4 | - | TRBD2
TGTGCCAGCAGTAGATCAGGGGAAAGAACCGGGGAGCTGTTTTTT | CASSRSGERTGELFF | TRBJ2-2 | TRBV6-6 | few | -
TGTGCCAGCAGTTCCAGGACCGGACAGTGGGAAAAACTGTTTTTT | CASSSRTGQWEKLFF | TRBJ1-4 | TRBV28 | - | -
TGTGCCAGCCGCCGACAGGGGACAGATACGCAGTATTTT | CASRRQGTDTQYF | TRBJ2-3 | TRBV2 | - | TRBD1
TGTGCCAGCAGCTTAACCAGGAACACTGAAGCTTTCTTT | CASSLTRNTEAFF | TRBJ1-1 | TRBV7-9 | - | -
TGTGCCAGCAGATCAGGGGGCGAAACCGGGGAGCTGTTTTTT | CASRSGGETGELFF | TRBJ2-2 | TRBV6-1 | - | TRBD1
TGTGCCAGCAGCTTGGAGAGGGTTCCTAGCAATCAGCCCCAGCATTTT | CASSLERVPSNQPQHF | TRBJ1-5 | TRBV5-5 | once | -
TGTGCCAGCCGCACTAGCGGGAGGACAGATACGCAGTATTTT | CASRTSGRTDTQYF | TRBJ2-3 | TRBV28 | - | TRBD2
TGTGCCTGGAGTGGGTGGGACAGCGCAGCCTACGAGCAGTACTTC | CAWSGWDSAAYEQYF | TRBJ2-7 | TRBV30 | - | TRBD1
TGTGCCAGCAGTGCCATGGAGCCGGCCCAGCATTTT | CASSAMEPAQHF | TRBJ1-5 | TRBV2 | - | -
TGTGCCACCAGCAGGCACACAGGGTTGGGACAGCCCCAGCATTTT | CATSRHTGLGQPQHF | TRBJ1-5 | TRBV15 | - | -
TGTGCCAGCAGTAGGCTACAGGGGGCGTACGAGCAGTACTTC | CASSRLQGAYEQYF | TRBJ2-7 | TRBV6-5 | - | TRBD1
TGCGCCAGCACAGCGGGAGCGGTGACTGAGCAGTTCTTC | CASTAGAVTEQFF | TRBJ2-1 | TRBV10-2 | - | TRBD2
TGTGCCAGCAGCTCCTGGAGAGGGTCTGGGGCCAACGTCCTGACTTTC | CASSSWRGSGANVLTF | TRBJ2-6 | TRBV7-9 | - | -
TGCGCCAGCAGCCAGGGACTAGCGGGAGGAGAGACAGATACGCAGTATTTT | CASSQGLAGGETDTQYF | TRBJ2-3 | TRBV4-1 | - | TRBD2
TGTGCCAGCAGCTTAGGCCGGGGAGGGGGCTACGAGCAGTACTTC | CASSLGRGGGYEQYF | TRBJ2-7 | TRBV11-2 | - | -
TGTGCCAGCAGCCCCCGGGGCGGGGATAGTGAGCAGTTCTTC | CASSPRGGDSEQFF | TRBJ2-1 | TRBV11-3 | once | -
TGTGCCAGCAGCTTAGCACACCAAAACAATGAGCAGTTCTTC | CASSLAHQNNEQFF | TRBJ2-1 | TRBV7-2 | - | -
TGTGCCAGCAGCCCACACGACCCCGGGGTAGACGGCTACACCTTC | CASSPHDPGVDGYTF | TRBJ1-2 | TRBV7-2 | few | -
TGTGCCTGGAGTGTACGAGGGCTTGGCTACACCTTC | CAWSVRGLGYTF | TRBJ1-2 | TRBV30 | - | -
TGTGCCAGCTCACCGGGACAGACTAACTATGGCTACACCTTC | CASSPGQTNYGYTF | TRBJ1-2 | TRBV18 | few | TRBD1
TGTGCCAGCAGCCAAATCCGGGGGGAAAAACTGTTTTTT | CASSQIRGEKLFF | TRBJ1-4 | TRBV7-9 | - | -
TGCGCCAGCAGCTTAGACCCTTCCGCGGGCGGCTACACCTTC | CASSLDPSAGGYTF | TRBJ1-2 | TRBV5-1 | - | -
TGTGCCAGCAGTTTAGGGCTAACTGGAAACACCATATATTTT | CASSLGLTGNTIYF | TRBJ1-3 | TRBV27 | once | -
TGTGCCAGCAGCCCGGGGACAGGAGTGCCGGGACGGGAGCAGTGCTTC | CASSPGTGVPGREQCF | TRBJ2-7 | TRBV5-4 | - | TRBD1
TGTGCCAGCAGCCAGAAGCGTCTCAGGGGGAACTACACTGAAGCTTTCTTT | CASSQKRLRGNYTEAFF | TRBJ1-1 | TRBV21-1 | - | -
TGTGCCAGCAGCCAAGAATGGAACAGGGACCCCACGGGGACCGGGGAGCTGTTTTTT | CASSQEWNRDPTGTGELFF | TRBJ2-2 | TRBV14 | - | -
TGTGCCAGCAGTTCAAGTACTAGCTATCTCTATGGCTACACCTTC | CASSSSTSYLYGYTF | TRBJ1-2 | TRBV7-8 | - | -
TGTGCCAGCAGTTTAGGCAGGGCCCCTTCCCCGTACAATGAGCAGTTCTTC | CASSLGRAPSPYNEQFF | TRBJ2-1 | TRBV27 | - | -
TGTGCCAGTAGGTCTCGGGACAAATACACAGATACGCAGTATTTT | CASRSRDKYTDTQYF | TRBJ2-3 | TRBV19 | - | -
TGCAGCGCCGGGACAGGGATGGGAGAGACCCAGTACTTC | CSAGTGMGETQYF | TRBJ2-5 | TRBV29-1 | - | TRBD1
TGTGCCAGCTCACCACTGATAGCCAGCGAGCAGTACTTC | CASSPLIASEQYF | TRBJ2-7 | TRBV18 | - | -
TGTGCCAGCAGCCAAGCCCCCGGAGGGTTGGGGGGGGCCAGTGAGCAGTTCTTC | CASSQAPGGLGGASEQFF | TRBJ2-1 | TRBV4-2 | - | -
TGTGCCAGCTCCCCGCGAGGTCCTGGAAACACCATATATTTT | CASSPRGPGNTIYF | TRBJ1-3 | TRBV6-6 | - | -
TGTGCCAGCAGCTTAGATCTTGAGACCCAGTACTTC | CASSLDLETQYF | TRBJ2-5 | TRBV7-9 | once | -
TGTGCCAGCAGCTTGTTAGTCGGCGGGAGCTCCTATAATTCACCCCTCCACTTT | CASSLLVGGSSYNSPLHF | TRBJ1-6 | TRBV5-8 | - | -
TGTGCCACCAGGACAGGGGGCGATCAGCCCCAGCATTTT | CATRTGGDQPQHF | TRBJ1-5 | TRBV19 | - | TRBD1
TGTGCCAGCAGTTACAGACGAGGCAACAATGAGCAGTTCTTC | CASSYRRGNNEQFF | TRBJ2-1 | TRBV6-5 | - | -
TGTGCCAGCAGCTCTTGGGCGGGGATTGACACTGAAGCTTTCTTT | CASSSWAGIDTEAFF | TRBJ1-1 | TRBV13 | once | -
TGTGCCAGCAGCTTACGGTTTCAAGAGACCCAGTACTTC | CASSLRFQETQYF | TRBJ2-5 | TRBV5-4 | once | -
TGTGCCAGCAGCACGGGGAACTATGGCTACACCTTC | CASSTGNYGYTF | TRBJ1-2 | TRBV27 | - | -